These 30 T cell receptor beta chains came from one sample sequenced in a study of immune evolution from preneoplasia to lung adenocarcinoma (dated by TCRdb to the early 2020s). Library method: the immunoSEQ multiplex PCR assay. The source is immuneACCESS, and TCRdb retained only in-frame sequences with V and J called. Part of the clones is not carried over; for the studies checked, unresolved V genes explain less than half of this, and the remainder is unexplained. A total of tens of thousands of clones appear in this sample, more than 60% of them only once. Approximately 4.6% of the sample lies in the top ten. Input material: FFPE invasive lung adenocarcinoma tissue. According to the study, the label for this sample's cell subset or site signals: frankly invasive lung adenocarcinoma (ADC). The receptors here all came from a person aged 55-75 years with lung adenocarcinoma.

The chain has TRBV29-1 and TRBJ2-5; 7 bases fit TRBD1. V was clipped by 6 bases and J by 7 bases; unmatched bases: 8. CDR1 is SQVTM and CDR2 is ANQGSEA in the germline V gene. This CDR3 comprises 12 residues. The CDR3 reads CSVQGWGGTQYF. The CDR3 region has the DNA TGCAGCGTACAGGGGTGGGGCGGGACCCAGTACTTC.

The gene calls are TRBV21-1 and TRBJ1-3. TRBV21-1 is reported as a pseudogene. The CDR3 contains 16 residues. CDR3 sequence: CASSGFGRSSGNTIYF. Written as DNA, the CDR3 is TGTGCCAGCTCGGGGTTCGGGCGGTCCTCTGGAAACACCATATATTTT.

This clone was recorded a few times. The rearrangement joins TRBV9 to TRBJ2-2, with D unresolved. The CDR3 contains 15 residues. The ends were cut back, 5 bases at V and 0 bases at J, with 11 bases in the middle. Germline CDR1 SGDLS, CDR2 YYNGEE. CDR3 amino acids: CASRPGSANTGELFF. DNA of the CDR3: TGTGCCAGCAGGCCCGGGTCTGCGAACACCGGGGAGCTGTTTTTT.

This chain uses TRBV5-8 with TRBJ2-5, with 7 nucleotides matching TRBD2. The J segment lost 7 bases and the V segment lost 4 bases, leaving 13 bases of the junction unmatched. The germline V gene encodes CDR1 SGHTS and CDR2 YDEGEE. This CDR3 comprises 15 residues. For the CDR3, the DNA is TGTGCCAGCAGCCGAACTAGCGCCGCGCGGGGGACCCAGTACTTC. This encodes CASSRTSAARGTQYF.

V and J are TRBV28 and TRBJ1-5; D is perhaps TRBD1 (6 bases). CDR1 and CDR2 from the germline V gene are MDHEN and SYDVKM. V was pared by 7 bases and J by 5 bases, with 15 bases between. This CDR3 comprises 14 residues. CDR3 residues: CASTLGGGHQPQHF. The DNA for the CDR3 is TGTGCCAGCACCCTGGGCGGGGGGCATCAGCCCCAGCATTTT. Full variable domain (missing parts from reference TRBV28 and TRBJ1-5): DVKVTQSSRYLVKRTGEKVFLECVQDMDHENMFWYRQDPGLGLRLIYFSYDVKMKEKGDIPEGYSVSREKKERFSLILESASTNQTSMYLCASTLGGGHQPQHFGDGTRLSIL.

The chain couples TRBV11-3 to TRBJ2-2, with no clear D. This CDR3 contains 11 residues. The germline V gene encodes CDR1 SGHNT and CDR2 YENEEA. The V end lost 6 bases, the J end lost 3 bases, and 2 bases lay between the germline ends. Here the CDR3 reads CASRYTGELFF. The CDR3 DNA reads TGTGCCAGCAGGTACACCGGGGAGCTGTTTTTT.

This chain uses TRBV15 with TRBJ2-1; D is ambiguous. Deletions cut 6 bases from V and 0 bases from J, with 12 bases between. CDR3 length: 15 residues. From germline, CDR1 is LNHNV and CDR2 YYDKDF (reference sequence). CDR3 protein: CATRARFSSYNEQFF. As DNA, the CDR3 is TGTGCCACCAGGGCGCGGTTCAGCTCCTACAATGAGCAGTTCTTC.

The V gene is TRBV7-2, the J gene TRBJ1-5; maybe TRBD1 (5 bases). The CDR3 has 15 residues. Trimming pared 1 base from V and 2 bases from J, leaving 9 bases between. From germline, CDR1 is SGHTA and CDR2 FQGNSA. The DNA of the CDR3 is TGTGCCAGCAGCTTAGAGTTAGGGGGCAATCAGCCCCAGCATTTT. Amino acids: CASSLELGGNQPQHF.

This clone was recorded a few times. J is TRBJ1-2 and V is TRBV6-6; a weak D match, TRBD1 (5 bases). The V end lost 2 bases, the J end lost 0 bases, and 13 bases lay between the germline ends. The CDR3 runs 16 residues. The germline V gene has CDR1 MNHNY and CDR2 SVGAGI (reference sequence). CDR3 in DNA: TGTGCCAGCAGTTACCCAGACAGTCCTTCTAACTATGGCTACACCTTC. Protein: CASSYPDSPSNYGYTF.

The genes are TRBV5-1 and TRBJ1-2; TRBD1 is a possible D gene (5 bases). V lost 3 bases, J lost 5 bases, and 11 bases lay in between. This CDR3 has 13 amino acids. CDR1 is SGHRS and CDR2 is YFSETQ in the germline V gene. DNA for the CDR3: TGCGCCAGCAGCTCCCGGGGCGCGTATGGCTACACCTTC. Amino acids: CASSSRGAYGYTF.

The chain carries TRBV5-1 and TRBJ2-4, with TRBD1 matching 11 bases. Germline CDR1 and CDR2: SGHRS and YFSETQ. V lost 4 bases to trimming and J lost 6 bases; unmatched junction nucleotides: 3. This CDR3 is 14 amino acids long. CDR3 sequence reads: CASSPGQGVNIQYF. As DNA, the CDR3 is TGCGCCAGCAGCCCGGGACAGGGGGTAAACATTCAGTACTTC. The full variable domain, completed using reference TRBV5-1 and TRBJ2-4, is KAGVTQTPRYLIKTRGQQVTLSCSPISGHRSVSWYQQTPGQGLQFLFEYFSETQRNKGNFPGRFSGRQFSNSRSEMNVSTLELGDSALYLCASSPGQGVNIQYFGAGTRLSVL.

The chain carries TRBV18 and TRBJ2-7; TRBD1 or TRBD2 may be the D gene (5 bases each). Germline loops: CDR1 KGHSH, CDR2 LQKENI. V lost 3 bases to trimming and J lost 2 bases, with 11 bases between them. This CDR3 is 14 amino acids long. CDR3: CASSPAGTAYEQYF. The CDR3 region has the DNA TGTGCCAGCTCACCCGCCGGGACGGCCTACGAGCAGTACTTC. Combining the CDR3 with reference TRBV18 and TRBJ2-7 gives the whole variable domain NAGVMQNPRHLVRRRGQEARLRCSPMKGHSHVYWYRQLPEEGLKFMVYLQKENIIDESGMPKERFSAEFPKEGPSILRIQQVVRGDSAAYFCASSPAGTAYEQYFGPGTRLTVT.

CDR3 coding DNA: TGTGCCAGCATGGGCGCGGGGTTTAGCAATCAGCCCCAGCATTTT. Translating it yields CASMGAGFSNQPQHF. The chain links TRBV25-1 to TRBJ1-5, with no clear D. CDR3 length: 15 amino acids. Trimming stripped 7 bases from V and 0 bases from J, with 13 bases between. The germline V gene has CDR1 MGHDK and CDR2 SYGVNS.

The rearrangement joins TRBV12-5 to TRBJ1-1, with D possibly matching TRBD1 (6 bases). The length of the CDR3 is 15 residues. Germline CDR1 is LGHNT and CDR2 is FRNRAP. The germline V and J ends were trimmed by 5 bases and 4 bases, with 17 bases remaining between them. The CDR3 is CASGRATGWSTEAFF. The CDR3 DNA sequence: TGTGCTAGTGGTCGGGCAACAGGGTGGAGCACTGAAGCTTTCTTT.

V and J are TRBV5-1 and TRBJ2-1; 8 nucleotides agree with TRBD2. The V and J ends lost 0 bases and 10 bases, in that order; junction bases with no gene match: 3. The CDR3 has 13 amino acids. From germline, CDR1 is SGHRS and CDR2 YFSETQ. Written as DNA, the CDR3 is TGCGCCAGCAGCTTGGGGAGACTAGCGGAGCAGTTCTTC. Encoded protein: CASSLGRLAEQFF.

The chain is built from TRBV7-8 and TRBJ2-1; 10 bases match TRBD2. The CDR3 consists of 14 residues. J was trimmed by 2 bases and V by 7 bases; bases with no gene match: 2. Germline-derived CDR1 and CDR2 are SGHVS and FQNEAQ. In nucleotides, the CDR3 is TGTGCCAGCACCGGACTAGCGGCCTACAATGAGCAGTTCTTC. It encodes CASTGLAAYNEQFF.

On this clone itself: The sample has other DNA sequences that encode this CDR3 too. The V and J genes are TRBV5-1 and TRBJ1-4; D not certain. V lost 0 bases and J lost 3, with 3 bases in between. CDR3 length: 13 residues. CDR1 and CDR2 from the germline V gene are SGHRS and YFSETQ. Written as DNA, the CDR3 is TGCGCCAGCAGCTTGGGGGCTAATGAAAAACTGTTTTTT. Translating gives CASSLGANEKLFF.

The chain is built from TRBV18 and TRBJ2-2, with 11 bases that match TRBD2. Trimming cost V 2 bases and J 7 bases; bases outside gene matches: 6. There are 16 residues in the CDR3. Germline V gene sequence: CDR1 KGHSH, CDR2 LQKENI. The CDR3 DNA follows: TGTGCCAGCTCACCATCCCTAGCGGGAGGCGTCGGGGAGCTGTTTTTT. Its protein is CASSPSLAGGVGELFF.

The chain couples TRBV5-6 to TRBJ2-7, with D perhaps TRBD1 (5 bases). Germline values: CDR1 SGHDT, CDR2 YYEEEE. The CDR3 consists of 13 residues. Trimming took off 1 base at V and 3 bases at J, with 8 bases between the two ends. CDR3 bases: TGTGCCAGCAGCTTGACAGGATACTACGAGCAGTACTTC. Protein: CASSLTGYYEQYF.

This clone occurred a few times. Here the CDR3 DNA reads TGTGCCAGCGAACAGGGAAGGACTGAAGCTTTCTTT. This codes for CASEQGRTEAFF. The chain employs TRBV2 and TRBJ1-1; TRBD1 is a possible D gene (6 bases). Looked up from germline, CDR1 is SNHLY and CDR2 is FYNNEI. The CDR3 runs to 12 residues. V was trimmed by 8 bases and J by 5 bases, leaving 12 bases between them.

The chain joins TRBV27 to TRBJ2-7; 9 bases line up with TRBD1. CDR1 and CDR2 (germline): MNHEY, SMNVEV (reference sequence). CDR3 length: 15 amino acids. J gave up 3 bases and V 5 bases, and 8 bases lay outside the gene matches. Here the CDR3 reads CASSTTGTGSYEQYF. CDR3 DNA sequence: TGTGCCAGCAGTACTACCGGGACAGGGAGCTACGAGCAGTACTTC.

This chain's CDR3 is CAWSVRSTEAFF. In nucleotides, the CDR3 is TGTGCCTGGAGTGTACGGAGCACTGAAGCTTTCTTT. The V call is TRBV30, the J call TRBJ1-1; no reliable D call. Germline values: CDR1 GTSNPN, CDR2 SVGIG (reference sequence). The CDR3 covers 12 residues. Trimming cost V 0 bases and J 4 bases, with 6 bases left between them.

The chain is built from TRBV11-2 and TRBJ2-7; D may correspond to TRBD1 or TRBD2 (7 bases each). CDR3 length: 16 amino acids. Germline V gene lookup returns CDR1 SGHAT and CDR2 FQNNGV. Between the trimmed V and J ends, which lost 0 bases and 6 bases, there was a span of 18 bases. The CDR3 loop is CASSLDLGQGGGEQYF. The DNA of the CDR3 is TGTGCCAGCAGCTTAGATCTAGGCCAGGGGGGGGGCGAGCAGTACTTC. The whole variable domain, remainder taken from reference TRBV11-2 and TRBJ2-7, is EAGVAQSPRYKIIEKRQSVAFWCNPISGHATLYWYQQILGQGPKLLIQFQNNGVVDDSQLPKDRFSAERLKGVDSTLKIQPAKLEDSAVYLCASSLDLGQGGGEQYFGPGTRLTVT.

The chain has TRBV6-6 and TRBJ2-6; D unresolved. The germline gives CDR1 MNHNY, CDR2 SVGAGI (reference sequence). CDR3 length: 14 amino acids. The V end was cut by 7 bases, the J end by 2 bases, with 9 bases between. CDR3: CASTGLTGANVLTF. CDR3 coding DNA: TGTGCCAGCACCGGATTGACTGGGGCCAACGTCCTGACTTTC.

The chain links TRBV11-2 to TRBJ2-7, with a possible D match to TRBD2 (5 bases). Germline V gives CDR1 SGHAT, CDR2 FQNNGV. V lost 7 bases, J lost 3 bases, and 16 bases lay in between. This CDR3 comprises 14 residues. The DNA for the CDR3 is TGTGCCAGCACCTCAAGGACGGGAAACTACGAGCAGTACTTC. This encodes CASTSRTGNYEQYF.

The chain recombines TRBV6-1 with TRBJ1-5; no definite D call. The CDR3 contains 12 residues. The V end lost 2 bases, the J end lost 11 bases, and 10 bases lay between the germline ends. Looked up from germline, CDR1 is MNHNS and CDR2 is SASEGT. CDR3 sequence (DNA): TGTGCCAGCAGTGAATTGGGCGGAACCCAGCATTTT. It codes for CASSELGGTQHF.

This sequence joins TRBV7-2 and TRBJ2-5; possibly TRBD1 or TRBD2 for D (6 bases each). Germline V gives CDR1 SGHTA, CDR2 FQGNSA. V was trimmed by 3 bases and J by 2 bases, leaving 10 bases between them. CDR3 length: 14 residues. CDR3: CASSFQGTQETQYF. The DNA of the CDR3 is TGTGCCAGCAGCTTCCAGGGGACTCAAGAGACCCAGTACTTC.

This rearrangement joins TRBV9 to TRBJ1-1; D possibly corresponds to TRBD1 (6 bases). CDR3 length: 14 residues. Germline CDR1 reads SGDLS; CDR2 reads YYNGEE. V dropped 1 base and J dropped 8 bases, with 15 bases sitting between them. The CDR3 protein is CASSVIPDRGEAFF. DNA for the CDR3: TGTGCCAGCAGCGTAATCCCGGACAGAGGAGAAGCTTTCTTT.

This clone occurred a few times. The V and J genes are TRBV7-2 and TRBJ2-3, with 7 bases aligning to TRBD2. The germline gives CDR1 SGHTA, CDR2 FQGNSA. The junction had 14 bases not matched to a gene; V was cut back by 5 bases and J by 3 bases. This CDR3 is 17 amino acids long. CDR3 amino acids: CASSPSGRAGDTDTQYF. The CDR3 DNA reads as TGTGCCAGCAGCCCATCCGGGCGGGCGGGAGATACAGATACGCAGTATTTT.

Regarding this clone: The sample contains more than one DNA sequence encoding this CDR3. This chain uses TRBV27 with TRBJ1-2; D remains unclear. The CDR3 is 15 residues long. V lost 3 bases to trimming and J lost 5 bases, with 16 bases between them. Germline V lookup: CDR1 MNHEY, CDR2 SMNVEV (reference sequence). CDR3 sequence (DNA): TGTGCCAGCAGTTTCGATCCGGGCCGAGGTTATGGCTACACCTTC. This codes for CASSFDPGRGYGYTF.